What follows describes a single T cell receptor (beta chain). Original methodology: Amplification from reference gene primers served as the basis for estimated nucleated cell counts. This table comes from immunoSEQ multiplex PCR, and its TCRdb copy is limited to in-frame clones, with some not included. D and trimming were read from the DNA, whereas the V and J calls and clone size are those reported in that table. Of approximately 110,000 clones listed, about three quarters were seen once; the top ten hold around 4.2%. The data were obtained in a study of blood T cell repertoires in COVID-19. With 2 bases removed from V and 2 bases from J, the gap between germline ends came to 6 bases. Germline V gives CDR1 MNHEY, CDR2 SVGEGT. The CDR3 sequence is 13 residues long.

The V and J genes are TRBV6-2 or TRBV6-3 and TRBJ1-2, with a possible D match to TRBD1 (6 bases). This receptor was obtained from a human donor in a cohort sampled during active or convalescent COVID-19. The sample was peripheral blood. This chain's CDR3 is CASSYGQNYGYTF. CDR3 DNA: TGTGCCAGCAGTTACGGACAGAACTATGGCTACACCTTC.